Only one count was recorded for the clone carrying this T cell receptor beta chain. These data belong to a study of blood T cell repertoires in COVID-19. Per the original methods: Estimation of nucleated cell counts relied on the amplification of reference gene primers. Assay used: immunoSEQ multiplex PCR; TCRdb lists only in-frame clones, some missing. From that table come the V and J calls and clone size; the DNA was used to work out D and trimming. Among under 130,000 clones listed, roughly nine tenths were seen once. Germline lookup yields CDR1 SGHRS and CDR2 YFSETQ. Trimming stripped 4 bases from V and 4 bases from J, with 17 bases between. This CDR3 region has 15 residues.

The sample taken for sequencing was peripheral blood. The TCR originated in a woman aged 55-69 years with acute or convalescent COVID-19. This sequence joins TRBV5-1 and TRBJ1-1, with TRBD1 as a possible D gene (6 bases). The CDR3 DNA is TGCGCCAGCAGCAGATCACAGGGTTCGGGCACTGAAGCTTTCTTT. Encoded protein: CASSRSQGSGTEAFF.